Listed here are 20 T cell receptor beta chains from one sample, sequenced in a study of blood T cell repertoires in COVID-19. Profiled with immunoSEQ multiplex PCR; TCRdb holds only in-frame clones, not every one. The repertoire holds 29,000 or so clones, with approximately 67% as singletons. Sequenced input: peripheral blood. These receptors came from a human donor in a cohort sampled during active COVID-19.

The chain recombines TRBV27 with TRBJ2-3; the match to TRBD2 covers 7 bases. The V segment lost 2 bases and the J segment 0 bases; nucleotides outside the gene matches: 8. CDR1 MNHEY and CDR2 SMNVEV come from the germline V gene (reference sequence). The CDR3 sequence is 17 residues long. The CDR3 sequence: CASSLGGSGLSTDTQYF. CDR3 coding DNA: TGTGCCAGCAGTTTAGGCGGGAGTGGATTGAGCACAGATACGCAGTATTTT.

Many counts were recorded for this clone. The V gene is TRBV7-9, the J gene TRBJ2-7; possible D gene TRBD1, 6 bases. The CDR3 sequence is 14 residues long. CDR1 and CDR2 from the germline V gene are SEHNR and FQNEAQ (reference sequence). The V gene lost 4 bases and the J gene lost 6 bases, with 16 bases spanning the gap. This chain's CDR3 is CASSSPGAAGEQYF. The DNA of the CDR3 is TGTGCCAGCAGCTCCCCAGGGGCGGCGGGCGAGCAGTACTTC.

This clone was seen a few times. The rearrangement links TRBV12-3 or TRBV12-4 to TRBJ1-5; no reliable D call. V was trimmed by 6 bases and J by 4 bases, leaving 7 bases between them. The CDR3 is 12 amino acids. CDR3 nucleotide sequence: TGTGCCAGCAGCCGTAATAATCAGCCCCAGCATTTT. Protein sequence: CASSRNNQPQHF.

This rearrangement joins TRBV7-2 to TRBJ1-1, with 10 bases lining up with TRBD1. The V and J ends lost 5 bases and 4 bases, in that order; junction bases with no gene match: 7. From germline, CDR1 is SGHTA and CDR2 FQGNSA. CDR3 length: 15 residues. The CDR3 sequence: CASSPRQGARTEAFF. CDR3 DNA sequence: TGTGCCAGCAGCCCGCGACAGGGGGCGCGCACTGAAGCTTTCTTT.

The genes are TRBV10-3 and TRBJ1-6; D ambiguous. This CDR3 is 13 amino acids long. From germline, CDR1 is ENHRY and CDR2 SYGVKD. The V end was cut by 0 bases, the J end by 8 bases, with 5 bases between. The CDR3 DNA sequence: TGTGCCATCAGTGAGTCCGGGGATTCACCCCTCCACTTT. Translated: CAISESGDSPLHF.

V gene TRBV7-9 combines with J gene TRBJ2-2; a possible D gene is TRBD2 (6 bases). The CDR3 is 13 residues long. Per germline, CDR1 SEHNR and CDR2 FQNEAQ (reference sequence). Deletions cut 2 bases from V and 7 bases from J, with 8 bases between. The CDR3 here is CASSLRSGGELFF. CDR3 coding DNA: TGTGCCAGCAGCTTACGTAGCGGCGGGGAGCTGTTTTTT.

The J gene is TRBJ1-2, the V gene TRBV2, with D possibly matching TRBD1 (6 bases). CDR3 length equals 16 residues. The V gene's germline CDR1 is SNHLY and CDR2 FYNNEI. Trimming cost V 6 bases and J 7 bases, with 24 bases left between them. CDR3 coding DNA: TGTGCCAGCAGGCGACAGGAGCCCCTGATAACCGGTGGCTACACCTTC. It is translated as CASRRQEPLITGGYTF.

This chain connects TRBV14 to TRBJ1-5, with TRBD1 as a possible D gene (6 bases). Germline CDR1 SGHDN, CDR2 FVKESK. With 2 bases removed from V and 3 bases from J, the gap between germline ends came to 8 bases. The CDR3 runs 14 residues. The CDR3 DNA is TGTGCCAGCAGCCAAACAGGGATCAATCAGCCCCAGCATTTT. Encoded protein: CASSQTGINQPQHF.

V is TRBV10-3 and J is TRBJ2-5; D may be TRBD1 (5 bases). This CDR3 has 15 residues. The V and J ends lost 1 base and 5 bases respectively, with 14 bases between them. In germline, CDR1 is ENHRY, CDR2 SYGVKD. This CDR3 reads CAISEWEGEGETQYF. The CDR3 DNA is TGTGCCATCAGTGAGTGGGAAGGGGAAGGGGAGACCCAGTACTTC.

The chain is built from TRBV19 and TRBJ2-5, with D possibly TRBD2 on 5 matching bases. V was shortened by 5 bases and J by 2 bases, with 18 bases between the two germline ends. CDR1 is LNHDA, CDR2 SQIVND, per germline (reference sequence). This CDR3 is 16 amino acids long. CDR3 DNA: TGTGCCAGTAGTCCCTACGGCCGGGGAAGGCAAGAGACCCAGTACTTC. Translation gives CASSPYGRGRQETQYF. Full variable domain (outside the CDR3, taken from reference TRBV19 and TRBJ2-5): DGGITQSPKYLFRKEGQNVTLSCEQNLNHDAMYWYRQDPGQGLRLIYYSQIVNDFQKGDIAEGYSVSREKKESFPLTVTSAQKNPTAFYLCASSPYGRGRQETQYFGPGTRLLVL.

The chain couples TRBV19 to TRBJ2-5; D unclear. Germline CDR1 reads LNHDA; CDR2 reads SQIVND (reference sequence). There are 12 residues in the CDR3. Trimming stripped 4 bases from V and 5 bases from J, with 8 bases between. The CDR3 reads CASSRLGETQYF. CDR3 nucleotide sequence: TGTGCCAGTAGTAGGCTCGGGGAGACCCAGTACTTC. Using reference TRBV19 and TRBJ2-5 for the parts outside the CDR3, the full variable domain is DGGITQSPKYLFRKEGQNVTLSCEQNLNHDAMYWYRQDPGQGLRLIYYSQIVNDFQKGDIAEGYSVSREKKESFPLTVTSAQKNPTAFYLCASSRLGETQYFGPGTRLLVL.

The chain has TRBV29-1 and TRBJ2-7; weak D call: TRBD2 (7 bases). Trimming cost V 6 bases and J 3 bases, with 18 bases left between them. The CDR3 contains 14 residues. CDR1 SQVTM and CDR2 ANQGSEA come from the germline V gene. CDR3 nucleotides: TGCAGCGTCCGGGGGGCCGGGGCGGTCTACGAGCAGTACTTC. It encodes CSVRGAGAVYEQYF.

The chain uses TRBV5-1 and TRBJ1-4; TRBD1 might be the D (6 bases). The V gene lost 0 bases and the J gene lost 10 bases, with 13 bases spanning the gap. This CDR3 spans 14 amino acids. Germline CDR1 SGHRS, CDR2 YFSETQ. The CDR3 spells CASSLGQDKGKLFF. CDR3 nucleotide sequence: TGCGCCAGCAGCTTGGGACAGGATAAGGGAAAACTGTTTTTT.

The chain links TRBV10-3 to TRBJ2-3; TRBD1 matches 9 bases. There are 12 residues in the CDR3. Trimming removed 6 bases from V and 5 bases from J; junction bases left unmatched: 0. Germline values: CDR1 ENHRY, CDR2 SYGVKD. CDR3 protein: CAIRTGGDTQYF. The DNA of the CDR3 is TGTGCCATCAGGACAGGGGGAGATACGCAGTATTTT.

The J gene is TRBJ1-5, the V gene TRBV18, with D perhaps TRBD1 (5 bases). CDR3 length: 13 residues. The V end lost 4 bases, the J end lost 7 bases, and 11 bases lay between the germline ends. Germline assignment: CDR1 KGHSH and CDR2 LQKENI. The CDR3 DNA reads as TGTGCCAGCTCACAGGGGAACAGGCAGCCCCAGCATTTT. Translation: CASSQGNRQPQHF.

The J gene is TRBJ2-5, the V gene TRBV18; 8 nucleotides align to TRBD1. Germline CDR1 is KGHSH and CDR2 is LQKENI. This CDR3 is built from 14 residues. The V segment lost 3 bases and the J segment 6 bases; nucleotides outside the gene matches: 6. In DNA, the CDR3 is TGTGCCAGCTCACCGCCAGGGGGCACGAAGACCCAGTACTTC. Translated, it gives CASSPPGGTKTQYF.

The table lists this clone with a count of one. The DNA of the CDR3 is TGTGCCAGCAGTTACCGGAATACAGGTTTTAACTATGGCTACACCTTC. Its translation is CASSYRNTGFNYGYTF. The chain joins TRBV6-5 to TRBJ1-2; D possibly corresponds to TRBD1 (5 bases). The CDR3 runs to 16 residues. The V end was cut by 2 bases, the J end by 1 base, with 14 bases between. From germline, CDR1 is MNHEY and CDR2 SVGAGI.

The V gene is TRBV18, the J gene TRBJ2-6; the match to TRBD2 covers 10 bases. The germline CDR1 and CDR2 sequences are KGHSH and LQKENI. J lost 0 bases, V lost 6 bases, and 17 bases had no gene match. The CDR3 runs 21 residues. CDR3 sequence (DNA): TGTGCCAGCTCCCCTATAATCCTAGCGGGAGCCCCCGGCTCTGGGGCCAACGTCCTGACTTTC. Translating it yields CASSPIILAGAPGSGANVLTF.

This clone was counted only a few times. The chain recombines TRBV7-9 with TRBJ2-1, with 7 bases aligning to TRBD1. From germline, CDR1 is SEHNR and CDR2 FQNEAQ (reference sequence). The trim removed 1 base at V and 0 bases at J, leaving 0 bases unmatched. This CDR3 has 15 residues. The CDR3 loop is CASSLDRGSYNEQFF. The CDR3 nucleotides are TGTGCCAGCAGCTTAGACAGGGGCTCCTACAATGAGCAGTTCTTC. The whole variable domain, filled in from reference TRBV7-9 and TRBJ2-1, reads DTGVSQNPRHKITKRGQNVTFRCDPISEHNRLYWYRQTLGQGPEFLTYFQNEAQLEKSRLLSDRFSAERPKGSFSTLEIQRTEQGDSAMYLCASSLDRGSYNEQFFGPGTRLTVL.

This clone has a handful of counts. This sequence joins TRBV6-5 and TRBJ1-1; 9 nucleotides align to TRBD1. V shed 7 bases and J 0 bases; nucleotides not matched to a gene: 3. The CDR3 is 14 residues long. The germline CDR1 and CDR2 sequences are MNHEY and SVGAGI. The CDR3 nucleotides read TGTGCCAGCATCCGGGACAGGGTGAACACTGAAGCTTTCTTT. This sequence encodes CASIRDRVNTEAFF.